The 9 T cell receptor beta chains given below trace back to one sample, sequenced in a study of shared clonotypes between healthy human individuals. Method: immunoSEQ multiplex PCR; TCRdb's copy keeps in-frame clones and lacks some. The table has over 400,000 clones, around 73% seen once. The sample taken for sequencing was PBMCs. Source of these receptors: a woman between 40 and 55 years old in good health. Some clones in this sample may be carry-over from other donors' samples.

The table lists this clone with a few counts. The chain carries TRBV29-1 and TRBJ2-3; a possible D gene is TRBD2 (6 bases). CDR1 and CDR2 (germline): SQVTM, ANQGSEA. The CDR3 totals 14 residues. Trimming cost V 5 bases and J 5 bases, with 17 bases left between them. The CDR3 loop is CSVFGGPEVDTQYF. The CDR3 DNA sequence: TGCAGCGTTTTCGGGGGTCCTGAGGTAGATACGCAGTATTTT.

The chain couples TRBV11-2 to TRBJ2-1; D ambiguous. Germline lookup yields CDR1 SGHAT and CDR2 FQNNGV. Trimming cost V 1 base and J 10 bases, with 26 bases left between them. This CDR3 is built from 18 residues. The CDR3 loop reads CASSLVHPRPLDPREQFF. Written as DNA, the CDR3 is TGTGCCAGCAGCTTAGTCCACCCTAGACCACTCGACCCAAGAGAGCAGTTCTTC.

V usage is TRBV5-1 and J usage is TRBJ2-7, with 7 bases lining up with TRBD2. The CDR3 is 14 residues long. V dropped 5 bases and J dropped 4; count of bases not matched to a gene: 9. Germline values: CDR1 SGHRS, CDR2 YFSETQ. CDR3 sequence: CASSTSAAGYEQYF. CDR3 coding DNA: TGCGCCAGCAGTACTAGCGCGGCGGGGTACGAGCAGTACTTC.

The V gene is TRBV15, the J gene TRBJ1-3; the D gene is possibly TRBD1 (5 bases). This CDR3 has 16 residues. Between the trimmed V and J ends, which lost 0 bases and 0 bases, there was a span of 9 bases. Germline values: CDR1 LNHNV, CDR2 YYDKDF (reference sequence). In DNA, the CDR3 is TGTGCCACCAGCAGAGACAGGGACCGCTCTGGAAACACCATATATTTT. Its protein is CATSRDRDRSGNTIYF.

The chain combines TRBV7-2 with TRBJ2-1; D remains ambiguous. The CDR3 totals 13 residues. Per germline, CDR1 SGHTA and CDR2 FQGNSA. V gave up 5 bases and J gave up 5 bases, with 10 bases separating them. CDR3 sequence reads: CASSPRLHNEQFF. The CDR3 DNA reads TGTGCCAGCAGCCCACGGTTGCACAATGAGCAGTTCTTC.

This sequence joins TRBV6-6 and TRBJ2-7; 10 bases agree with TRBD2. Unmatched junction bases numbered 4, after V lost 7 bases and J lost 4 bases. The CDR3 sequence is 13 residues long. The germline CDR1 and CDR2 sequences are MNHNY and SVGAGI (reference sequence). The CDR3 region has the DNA TGTGCCAGCAAACTAGCGGGGAATTACGAGCAGTACTTC. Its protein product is CASKLAGNYEQYF.

The CDR3 here is CASTRADEQFF. CDR3 sequence (DNA): TGTGCCAGCACGAGGGCGGATGAGCAGTTCTTC. The rearrangement joins TRBV2 to TRBJ2-1, with D possibly TRBD2 on 5 matching bases. V was cut by 7 bases and J by 8 bases, with 9 bases left in between. The CDR3 runs 11 residues. Germline V CDR1 and CDR2: SNHLY, FYNNEI.

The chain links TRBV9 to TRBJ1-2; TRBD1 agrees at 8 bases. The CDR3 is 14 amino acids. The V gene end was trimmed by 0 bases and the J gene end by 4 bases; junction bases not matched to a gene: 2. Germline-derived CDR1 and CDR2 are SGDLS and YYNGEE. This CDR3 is CASSVDDRGYGYTF. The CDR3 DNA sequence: TGTGCCAGCAGCGTAGATGACAGGGGCTATGGCTACACCTTC.

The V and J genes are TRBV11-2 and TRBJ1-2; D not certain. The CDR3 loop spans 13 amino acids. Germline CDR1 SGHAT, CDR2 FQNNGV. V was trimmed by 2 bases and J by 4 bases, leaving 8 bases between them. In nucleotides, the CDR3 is TGTGCCAGCAGCTTAAGGGAAACCTATGGCTACACCTTC. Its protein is CASSLRETYGYTF.